Ten or more counts support the clone carrying this T cell receptor beta chain. The antigen is not known. These data come from a study of T cells in Graves' hyperthyroidism and ophthalmopathy. Overall study: Peripheral blood draws took place at initial diagnosis, ahead of any treatment.

The TCR beta CDR3 regions underwent amplification using RNA transcripts as the source. A first-round RT-PCR of the TCR CDR3 used the HTBI primer set. TCRdb re-called the multiplex PCR reads with MiXCR, one entry per CDR3 protein. Here the sample spans around 300,000 distinct CDR3 sequences, around 22% being singletons. Study-level findings and limits: Most thyroid clonotypes with frequency above 0.001 were detected in blood. Before onset, ophthalmopathy was predicted by the model a median roughly 6.8 months earlier.

V shed 3 bases and J shed 2 bases, with 7 bases lying between them. The CDR3 has 13 amino acids. Germline CDR1 SNHLY, CDR2 FYNNEI. Ophthalmopathy patients had moderate-to-severe active disease, CAS ≥3, NOSPECS ≥4, and disease duration under 3 months. V is TRBV2 and J is TRBJ1-1, with D unclear. Sequencing used blood. The sequence derives from a man aged 30-40 years with Graves' ophthalmopathy. The CDR3 here is CASSDLVNTEAFF. As DNA, the CDR3 is TGTGCCAGCAGTGATTTGGTAAACACTGAAGCTTTCTTT. Drawing the rest from reference TRBV2 and TRBJ1-1, the complete variable domain is EPEVTQTPSHQVTQMGQEVILRCVPISNHLYFYWYRQILGQKVEFLVSFYNNEISEKSEIFDDQFSVERPDGSNFTLKIRSTKLEDSAMYFCASSDLVNTEAFFGQGTRLTVV.